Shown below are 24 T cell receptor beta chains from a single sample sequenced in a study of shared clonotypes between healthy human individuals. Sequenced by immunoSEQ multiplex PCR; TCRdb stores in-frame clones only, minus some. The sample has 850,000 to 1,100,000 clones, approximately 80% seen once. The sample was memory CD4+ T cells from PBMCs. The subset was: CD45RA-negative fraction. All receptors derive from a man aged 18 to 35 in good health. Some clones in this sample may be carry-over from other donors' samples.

CDR3: CASGLDTGELFF. The CDR3 coding sequence is TGTGCTAGTGGTTTAGACACCGGGGAGCTGTTTTTT. J is TRBJ2-2 and V is TRBV12-5, with D unclear. Germline V CDR1 and CDR2: LGHNT, FRNRAP. Between the trimmed V and J ends, which lost 3 bases and 3 bases, there was a span of 2 bases. This CDR3 is built from 12 residues.

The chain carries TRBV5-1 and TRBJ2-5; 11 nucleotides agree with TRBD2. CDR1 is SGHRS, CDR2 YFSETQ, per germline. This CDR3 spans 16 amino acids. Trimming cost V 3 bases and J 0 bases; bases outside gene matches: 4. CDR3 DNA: TGCGCCAGCAGCTCCCTAGCGGGAGGCGACCAAGAGACCCAGTACTTC. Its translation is CASSSLAGGDQETQYF.

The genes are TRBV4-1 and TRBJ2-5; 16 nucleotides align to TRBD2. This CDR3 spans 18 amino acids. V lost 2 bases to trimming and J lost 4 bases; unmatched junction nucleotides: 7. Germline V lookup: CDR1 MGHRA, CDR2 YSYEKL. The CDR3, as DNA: TGCGCCAGCAGCCAAAAATCGGGACTAGCGGGAGGGGGAGAGACCCAGTACTTC. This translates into CASSQKSGLAGGGETQYF.

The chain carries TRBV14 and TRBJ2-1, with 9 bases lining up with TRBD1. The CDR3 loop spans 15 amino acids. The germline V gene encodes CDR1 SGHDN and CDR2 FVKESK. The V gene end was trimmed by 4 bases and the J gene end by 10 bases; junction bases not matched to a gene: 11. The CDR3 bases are TGTGCCAGCAGCCGAGACAGGGGGATAACTAGAGAGCAGTTCTTC. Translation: CASSRDRGITREQFF.

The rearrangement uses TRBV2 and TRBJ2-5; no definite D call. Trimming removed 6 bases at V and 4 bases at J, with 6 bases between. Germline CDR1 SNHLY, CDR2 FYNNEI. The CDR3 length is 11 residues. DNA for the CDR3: TGTGCCAGCAGCCCGCGAGAGACCCAGTACTTC. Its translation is CASSPRETQYF.

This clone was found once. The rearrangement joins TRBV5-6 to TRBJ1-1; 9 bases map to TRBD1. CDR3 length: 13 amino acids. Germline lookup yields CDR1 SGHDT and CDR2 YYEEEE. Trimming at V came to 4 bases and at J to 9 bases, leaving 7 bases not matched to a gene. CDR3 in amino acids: CASSKGTGWKAFF. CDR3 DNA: TGTGCCAGCAGCAAAGGGACAGGGTGGAAAGCTTTCTTT.

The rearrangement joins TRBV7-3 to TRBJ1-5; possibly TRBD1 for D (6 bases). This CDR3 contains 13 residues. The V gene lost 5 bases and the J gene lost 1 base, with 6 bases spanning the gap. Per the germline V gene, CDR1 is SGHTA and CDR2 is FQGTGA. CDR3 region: CASSRGSNQPQHF. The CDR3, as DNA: TGTGCCAGCAGCAGGGGGAGCAATCAGCCCCAGCATTTT.

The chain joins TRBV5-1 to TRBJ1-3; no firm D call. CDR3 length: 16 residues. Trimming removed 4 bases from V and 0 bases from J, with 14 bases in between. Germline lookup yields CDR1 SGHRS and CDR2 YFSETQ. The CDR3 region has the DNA TGCGCCAGCAGCGCGGATCCGGGAGCCTCTGGAAACACCATATATTTT. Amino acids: CASSADPGASGNTIYF.

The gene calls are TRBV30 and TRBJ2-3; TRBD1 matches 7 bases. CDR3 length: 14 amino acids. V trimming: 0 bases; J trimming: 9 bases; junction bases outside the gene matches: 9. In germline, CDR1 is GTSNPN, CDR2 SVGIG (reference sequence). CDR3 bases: TGTGCCTGGAGTGTTAAAGGGGGCGGGCGAACGCAGTATTTT. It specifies CAWSVKGGGRTQYF.

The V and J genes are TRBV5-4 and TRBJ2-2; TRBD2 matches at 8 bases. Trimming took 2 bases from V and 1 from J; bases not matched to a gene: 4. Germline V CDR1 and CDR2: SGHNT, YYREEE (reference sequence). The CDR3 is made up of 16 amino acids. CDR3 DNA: TGTGCCAGCAGCTTAGCCCTAGCGGGGAACACCGGGGAGCTGTTTTTT. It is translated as CASSLALAGNTGELFF. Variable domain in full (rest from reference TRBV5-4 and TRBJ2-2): ETGVTQSPTHLIKTRGQQVTLRCSSQSGHNTVSWYQQALGQGPQFIFQYYREEENGRGNFPPRFSGLQFPNYSSELNVNALELDDSALYLCASSLALAGNTGELFFGEGSRLTVL.

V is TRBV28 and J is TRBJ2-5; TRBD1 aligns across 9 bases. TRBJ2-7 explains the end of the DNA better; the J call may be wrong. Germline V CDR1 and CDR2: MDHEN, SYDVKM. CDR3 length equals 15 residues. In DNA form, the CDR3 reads TGTGCCAGCAGTCCTCCGGGACAGGGCTACTACGAGCAGTACTTC. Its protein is CASSPPGQGYYEQYF.

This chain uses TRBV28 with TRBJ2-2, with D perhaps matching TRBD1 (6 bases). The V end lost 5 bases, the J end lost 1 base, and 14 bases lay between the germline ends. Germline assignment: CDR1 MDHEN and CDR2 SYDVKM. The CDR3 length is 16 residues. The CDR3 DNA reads TGTGCCAGCAGTCCTCAGGGGCTTGGGAACACCGGGGAGCTGTTTTTT. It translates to CASSPQGLGNTGELFF.

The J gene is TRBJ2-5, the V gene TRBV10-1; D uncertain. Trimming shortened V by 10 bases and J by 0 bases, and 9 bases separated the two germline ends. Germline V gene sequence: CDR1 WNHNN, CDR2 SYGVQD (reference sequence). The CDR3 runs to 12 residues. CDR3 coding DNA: TGCGCCACCTCTTCTAACCAAGAGACCCAGTACTTC. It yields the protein CATSSNQETQYF.

The CDR3 here is CASSLGLAGSADTQYF. The CDR3 nucleotides are TGTGCCAGCAGCTTAGGACTAGCGGGAAGCGCAGATACGCAGTATTTT. The V and J genes are TRBV7-3 and TRBJ2-3; 12 bases match TRBD2. This CDR3 spans 16 amino acids. V shed 2 bases and J 4 bases; nucleotides not matched to a gene: 4. CDR1 and CDR2 (germline): SGHTA, FQGTGA.

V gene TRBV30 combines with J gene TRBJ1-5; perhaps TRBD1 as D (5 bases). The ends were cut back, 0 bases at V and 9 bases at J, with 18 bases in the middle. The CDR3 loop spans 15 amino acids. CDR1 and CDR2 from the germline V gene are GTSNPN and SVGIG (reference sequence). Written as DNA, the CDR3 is TGTGCCTGGAGTGTATGGGGACCGCCCGGGGCGCCCCAGCATTTT. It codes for CAWSVWGPPGAPQHF.

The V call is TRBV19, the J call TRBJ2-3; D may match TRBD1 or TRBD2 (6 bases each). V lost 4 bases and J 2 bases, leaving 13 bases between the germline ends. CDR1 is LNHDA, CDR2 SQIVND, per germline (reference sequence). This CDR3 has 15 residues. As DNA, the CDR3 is TGTGCCAGTAGTACGCTCGGGGGCCCCACAGATACGCAGTATTTT. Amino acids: CASSTLGGPTDTQYF.

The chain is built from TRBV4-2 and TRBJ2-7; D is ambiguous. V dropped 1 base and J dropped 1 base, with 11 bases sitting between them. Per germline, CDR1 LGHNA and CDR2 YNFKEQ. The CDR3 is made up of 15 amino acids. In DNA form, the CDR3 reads TGTGCCAGCAGCCAAGCGAGCGACTTTTCCTACGAGCAGTACTTC. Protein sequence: CASSQASDFSYEQYF.

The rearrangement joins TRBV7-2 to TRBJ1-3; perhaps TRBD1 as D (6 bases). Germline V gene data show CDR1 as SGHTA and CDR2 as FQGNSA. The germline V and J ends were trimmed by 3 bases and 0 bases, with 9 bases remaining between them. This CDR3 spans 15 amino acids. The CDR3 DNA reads TGTGCCAGCAGCTTTGGGGGCCCCTCTGGAAACACCATATATTTT. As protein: CASSFGGPSGNTIYF.

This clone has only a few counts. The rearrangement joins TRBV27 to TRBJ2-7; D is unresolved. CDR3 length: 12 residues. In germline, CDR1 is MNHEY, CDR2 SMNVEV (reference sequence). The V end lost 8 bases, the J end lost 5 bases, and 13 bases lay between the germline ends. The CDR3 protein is CASASAGHEQYF. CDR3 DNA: TGTGCCAGCGCATCCGCCGGGCACGAGCAGTACTTC.

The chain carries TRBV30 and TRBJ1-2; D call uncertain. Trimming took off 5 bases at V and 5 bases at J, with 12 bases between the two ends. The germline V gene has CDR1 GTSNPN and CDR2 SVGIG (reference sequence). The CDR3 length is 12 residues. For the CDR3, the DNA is TGTGCCTGGTCGGCGGGAGTGTATGGCTACACCTTC. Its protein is CAWSAGVYGYTF.

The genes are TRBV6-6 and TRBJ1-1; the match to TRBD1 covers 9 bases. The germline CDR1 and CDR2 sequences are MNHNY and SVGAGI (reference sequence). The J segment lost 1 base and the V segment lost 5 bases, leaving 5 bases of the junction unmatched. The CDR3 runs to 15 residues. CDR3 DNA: TGTGCCAGCAGTCGGCCGGGACAGGGGAACACTGAAGCTTTCTTT. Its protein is CASSRPGQGNTEAFF.

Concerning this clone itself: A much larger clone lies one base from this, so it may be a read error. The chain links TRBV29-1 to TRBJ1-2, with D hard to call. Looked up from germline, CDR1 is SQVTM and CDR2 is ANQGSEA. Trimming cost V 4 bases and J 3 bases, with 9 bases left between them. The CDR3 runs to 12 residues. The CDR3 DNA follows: TGCAGCGTTGTCTGGACGGACTATGGCTACACCTTC. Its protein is CSVVWTDYGYTF.

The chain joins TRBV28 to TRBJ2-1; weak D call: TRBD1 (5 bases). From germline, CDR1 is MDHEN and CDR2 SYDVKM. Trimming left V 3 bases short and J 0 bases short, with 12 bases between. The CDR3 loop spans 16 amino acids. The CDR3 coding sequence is TGTGCCAGCAGTTTTTTAGGGGTTAGCTCCTACAATGAGCAGTTCTTC. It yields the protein CASSFLGVSSYNEQFF. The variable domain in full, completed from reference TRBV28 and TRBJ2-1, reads DVKVTQSSRYLVKRTGEKVFLECVQDMDHENMFWYRQDPGLGLRLIYFSYDVKMKEKGDIPEGYSVSREKKERFSLILESASTNQTSMYLCASSFLGVSSYNEQFFGPGTRLTVL.

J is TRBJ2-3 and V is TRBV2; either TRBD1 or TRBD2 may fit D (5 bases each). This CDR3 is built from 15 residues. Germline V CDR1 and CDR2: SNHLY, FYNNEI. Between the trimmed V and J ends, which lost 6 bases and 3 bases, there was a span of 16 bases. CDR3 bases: TGTGCCAGCAGCGGGCCAGGGACGGTGACAGATACGCAGTATTTT. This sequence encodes CASSGPGTVTDTQYF.